This T cell receptor beta chain stems from a study of beta chain features in type 1 diabetes. This clone appeared a few times. Of the isolated RNA, all was reverse transcribed, and so the sequenced material was expressed TCRB transcripts. This table comes from immunoSEQ multiplex PCR, and its TCRdb copy is limited to in-frame clones, with some not included. The sample records some 900,000 clones, 17% being singletons. Sample: naive CD4+ T cells from blood. This TCR was sampled from a young woman in good health.

The CDR3 DNA sequence: TGTGCCAGCAGCAGAAAACCGGGAGTCAGGGAGTCTAACAATGAGCAGTTCTTC. It is translated as CASSRKPGVRESNNEQFF. The chain joins TRBV21-1 to TRBJ2-1; the D segment call TRBD2 is taken from the table without a DNA check. TRBV21-1 is given as a pseudogene. The CDR3 covers 18 residues.